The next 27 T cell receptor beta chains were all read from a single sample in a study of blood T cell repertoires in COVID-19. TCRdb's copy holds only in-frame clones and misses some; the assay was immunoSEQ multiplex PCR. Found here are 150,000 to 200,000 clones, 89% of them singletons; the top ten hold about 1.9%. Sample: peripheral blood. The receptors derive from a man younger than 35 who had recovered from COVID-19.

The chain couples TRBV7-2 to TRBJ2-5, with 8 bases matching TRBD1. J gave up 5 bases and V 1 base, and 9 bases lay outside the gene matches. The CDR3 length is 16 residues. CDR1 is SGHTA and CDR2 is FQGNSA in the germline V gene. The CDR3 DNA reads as TGTGCCAGCAGCTTAGGATCCCGGACAGGGAGGGAGACCCAGTACTTC. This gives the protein CASSLGSRTGRETQYF. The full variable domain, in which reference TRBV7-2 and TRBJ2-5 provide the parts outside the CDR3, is GAGVSQSPSNKVTEKGKDVELRCDPISGHTALYWYRQSLGQGLEFLIYFQGNSAPDKSGLPSDRFSAERTGGSVSTLTIQRTQQEDSAVYLCASSLGSRTGRETQYFGPGTRLLVL.

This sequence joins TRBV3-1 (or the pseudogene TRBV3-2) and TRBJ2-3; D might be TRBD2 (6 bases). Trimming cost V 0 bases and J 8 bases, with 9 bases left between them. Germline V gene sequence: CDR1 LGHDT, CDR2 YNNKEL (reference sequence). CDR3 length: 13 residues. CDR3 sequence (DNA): TGTGCCAGCAGCCAAGATACCGGGGGTACGCAGTATTTT. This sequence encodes CASSQDTGGTQYF.

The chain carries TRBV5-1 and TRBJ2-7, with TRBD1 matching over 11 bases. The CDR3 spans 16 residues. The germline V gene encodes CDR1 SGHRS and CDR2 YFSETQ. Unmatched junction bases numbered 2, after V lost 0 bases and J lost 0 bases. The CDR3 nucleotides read TGCGCCAGCAGCTTGGGAGGGACAGGGGGCTCCTACGAGCAGTACTTC. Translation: CASSLGGTGGSYEQYF.

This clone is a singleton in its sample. CDR3: CASSLPGGAGSYNEQFF. The CDR3 nucleotides are TGTGCCAGCAGCCTTCCTGGGGGAGCGGGCTCCTACAATGAGCAGTTCTTC. This rearrangement joins TRBV7-9 to TRBJ2-1; a possible D gene is TRBD2 (6 bases). V lost 5 bases, J lost 0 bases, and 17 bases lay in between. CDR1 and CDR2 (germline): SEHNR, FQNEAQ (reference sequence). This CDR3 spans 17 amino acids.

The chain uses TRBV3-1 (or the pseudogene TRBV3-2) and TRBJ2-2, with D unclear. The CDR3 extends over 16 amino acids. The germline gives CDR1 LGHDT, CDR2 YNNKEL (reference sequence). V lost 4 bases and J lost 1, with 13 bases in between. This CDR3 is CASSPKTRQNTGELFF. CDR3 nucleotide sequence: TGTGCCAGCAGCCCGAAGACAAGGCAGAACACCGGGGAGCTGTTTTTT.

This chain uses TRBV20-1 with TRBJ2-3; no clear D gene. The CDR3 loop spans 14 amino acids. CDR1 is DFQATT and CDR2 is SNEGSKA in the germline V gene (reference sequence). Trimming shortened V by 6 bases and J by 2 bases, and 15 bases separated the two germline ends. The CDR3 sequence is CSASDSLYTDTQYF. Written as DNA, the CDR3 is TGCAGTGCGAGTGACTCGCTCTACACAGATACGCAGTATTTT.

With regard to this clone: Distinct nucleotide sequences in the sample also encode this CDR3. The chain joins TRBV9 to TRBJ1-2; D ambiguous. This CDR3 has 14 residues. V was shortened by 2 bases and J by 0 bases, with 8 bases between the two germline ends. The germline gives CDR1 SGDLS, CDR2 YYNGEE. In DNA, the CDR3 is TGTGCCAGCAGCGTCGGTGGAGCTAACTATGGCTACACCTTC. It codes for CASSVGGANYGYTF.

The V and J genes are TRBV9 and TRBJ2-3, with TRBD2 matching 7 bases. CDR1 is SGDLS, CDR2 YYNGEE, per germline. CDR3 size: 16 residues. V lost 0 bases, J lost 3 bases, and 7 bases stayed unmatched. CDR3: CASSVGEGGPTDTQYF. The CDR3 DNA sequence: TGTGCCAGCAGCGTAGGAGAGGGAGGGCCAACAGATACGCAGTATTTT.

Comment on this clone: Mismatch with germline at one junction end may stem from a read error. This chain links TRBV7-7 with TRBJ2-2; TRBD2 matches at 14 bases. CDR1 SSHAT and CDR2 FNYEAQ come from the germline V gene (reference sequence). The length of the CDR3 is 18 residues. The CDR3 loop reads CASSPGTSGSVFGGELFF. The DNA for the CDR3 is TGTGCTAGCAGCCCCGGGACTAGCGGGAGTGTATTCGGCGGGGAGCTGTTTTTT.

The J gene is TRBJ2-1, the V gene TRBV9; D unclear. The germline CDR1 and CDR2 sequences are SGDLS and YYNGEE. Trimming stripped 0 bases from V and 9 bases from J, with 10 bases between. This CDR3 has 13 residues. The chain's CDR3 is CASSVAIGSEQFF. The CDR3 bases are TGTGCCAGCAGCGTAGCTATCGGGTCTGAGCAGTTCTTC.

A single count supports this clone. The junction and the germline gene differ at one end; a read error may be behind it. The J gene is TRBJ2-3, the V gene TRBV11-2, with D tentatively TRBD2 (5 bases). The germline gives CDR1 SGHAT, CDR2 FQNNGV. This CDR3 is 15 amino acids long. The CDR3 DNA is TGTGCCAGCAGCCTAGAGGGCAGTAACACAGATACGCAGTATTTT. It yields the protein CASSLEGSNTDTQYF.

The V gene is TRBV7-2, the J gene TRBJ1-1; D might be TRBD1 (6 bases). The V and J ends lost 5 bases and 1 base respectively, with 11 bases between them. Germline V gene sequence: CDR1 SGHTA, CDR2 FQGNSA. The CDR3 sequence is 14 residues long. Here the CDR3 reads CASSIIRGNTEAFF. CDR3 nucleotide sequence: TGTGCCAGCAGCATAATCAGGGGGAACACTGAAGCTTTCTTT. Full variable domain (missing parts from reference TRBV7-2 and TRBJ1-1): GAGVSQSPSNKVTEKGKDVELRCDPISGHTALYWYRQSLGQGLEFLIYFQGNSAPDKSGLPSDRFSAERTGGSVSTLTIQRTQQEDSAVYLCASSIIRGNTEAFFGQGTRLTVV.

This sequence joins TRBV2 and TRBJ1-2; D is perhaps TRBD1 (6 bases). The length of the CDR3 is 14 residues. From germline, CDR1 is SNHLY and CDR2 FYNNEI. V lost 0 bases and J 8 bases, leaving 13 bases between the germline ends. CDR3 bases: TGTGCCAGCAGTGAAGCGCGGGGGGGGCGCGGCTACACCTTC. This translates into CASSEARGGRGYTF.

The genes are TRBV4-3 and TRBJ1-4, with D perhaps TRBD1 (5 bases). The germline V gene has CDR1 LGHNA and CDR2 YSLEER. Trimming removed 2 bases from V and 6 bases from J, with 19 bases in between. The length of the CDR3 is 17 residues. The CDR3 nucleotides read TGCGCCAGCAGCCAATGGGGAGGGGACCCACCGGATGAAAAACTGTTTTTT. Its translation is CASSQWGGDPPDEKLFF.

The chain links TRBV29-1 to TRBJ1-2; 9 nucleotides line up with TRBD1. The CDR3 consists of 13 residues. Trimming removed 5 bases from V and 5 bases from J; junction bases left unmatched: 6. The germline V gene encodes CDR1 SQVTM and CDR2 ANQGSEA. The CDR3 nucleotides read TGCAGCGTTCTGGGACAGGGAGGGTATGGCTACACCTTC. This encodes CSVLGQGGYGYTF.

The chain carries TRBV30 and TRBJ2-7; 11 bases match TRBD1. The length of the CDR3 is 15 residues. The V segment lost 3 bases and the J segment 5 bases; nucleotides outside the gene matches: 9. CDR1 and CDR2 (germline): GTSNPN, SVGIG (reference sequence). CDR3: CAWRAWTGGADEQYF. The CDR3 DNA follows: TGTGCCTGGAGGGCCTGGACAGGGGGCGCAGACGAGCAGTACTTC.

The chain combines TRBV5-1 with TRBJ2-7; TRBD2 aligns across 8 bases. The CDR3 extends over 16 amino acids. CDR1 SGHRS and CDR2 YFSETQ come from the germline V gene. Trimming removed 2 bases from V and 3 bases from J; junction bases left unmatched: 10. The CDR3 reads CASSFDSGSSGYEQYF. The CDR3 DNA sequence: TGCGCCAGCAGCTTTGACAGCGGGAGTTCGGGCTACGAGCAGTACTTC. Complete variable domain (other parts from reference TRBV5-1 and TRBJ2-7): KAGVTQTPRYLIKTRGQQVTLSCSPISGHRSVSWYQQTPGQGLQFLFEYFSETQRNKGNFPGRFSGRQFSNSRSEMNVSTLELGDSALYLCASSFDSGSSGYEQYFGPGTRLTVT.

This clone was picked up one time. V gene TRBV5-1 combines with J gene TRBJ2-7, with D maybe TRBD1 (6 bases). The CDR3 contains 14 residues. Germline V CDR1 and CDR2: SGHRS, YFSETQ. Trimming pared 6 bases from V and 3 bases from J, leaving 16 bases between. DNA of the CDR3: TGCGCCAGCACCCAGCAAGGACAGAACTACGAGCAGTACTTC. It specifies CASTQQGQNYEQYF. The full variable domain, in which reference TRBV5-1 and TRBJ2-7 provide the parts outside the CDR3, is KAGVTQTPRYLIKTRGQQVTLSCSPISGHRSVSWYQQTPGQGLQFLFEYFSETQRNKGNFPGRFSGRQFSNSRSEMNVSTLELGDSALYLCASTQQGQNYEQYFGPGTRLTVT.

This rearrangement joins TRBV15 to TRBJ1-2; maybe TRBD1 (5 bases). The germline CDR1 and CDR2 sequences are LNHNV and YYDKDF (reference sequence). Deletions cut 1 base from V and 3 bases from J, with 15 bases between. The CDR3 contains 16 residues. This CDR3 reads CATSRGGRDLDYGYTF. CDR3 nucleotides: TGTGCCACCAGCAGAGGGGGTAGGGACTTGGACTATGGCTACACCTTC.

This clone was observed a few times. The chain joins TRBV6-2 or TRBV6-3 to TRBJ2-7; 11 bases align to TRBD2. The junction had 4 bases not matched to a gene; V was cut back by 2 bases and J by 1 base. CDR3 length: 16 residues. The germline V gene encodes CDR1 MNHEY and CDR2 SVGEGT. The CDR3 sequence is CASSYSLAGGSYEQYF. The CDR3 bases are TGTGCCAGCAGTTACAGCCTAGCGGGAGGATCCTACGAGCAGTACTTC.

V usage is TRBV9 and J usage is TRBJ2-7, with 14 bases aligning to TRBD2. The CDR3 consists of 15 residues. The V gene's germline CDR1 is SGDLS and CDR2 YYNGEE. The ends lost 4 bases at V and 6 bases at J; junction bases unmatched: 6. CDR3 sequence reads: CASSSGTSGSVEQYF. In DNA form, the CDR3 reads TGTGCCAGCAGCTCCGGGACTAGCGGGAGTGTCGAGCAGTACTTC.

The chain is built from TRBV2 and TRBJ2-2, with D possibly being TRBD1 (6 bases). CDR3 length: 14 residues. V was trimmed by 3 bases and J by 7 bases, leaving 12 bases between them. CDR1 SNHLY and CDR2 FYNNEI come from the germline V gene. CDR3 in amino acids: CASSEVRGHGELFF. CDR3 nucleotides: TGTGCCAGCAGTGAGGTCAGGGGCCACGGGGAGCTGTTTTTT.

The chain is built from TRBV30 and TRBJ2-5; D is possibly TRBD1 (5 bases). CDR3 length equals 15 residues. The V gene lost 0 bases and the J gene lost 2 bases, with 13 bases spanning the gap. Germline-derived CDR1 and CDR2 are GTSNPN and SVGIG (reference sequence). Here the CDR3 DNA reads TGTGCCTGGAGTGTACAGGTCCAGATACAAGAGACCCAGTACTTC. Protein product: CAWSVQVQIQETQYF.

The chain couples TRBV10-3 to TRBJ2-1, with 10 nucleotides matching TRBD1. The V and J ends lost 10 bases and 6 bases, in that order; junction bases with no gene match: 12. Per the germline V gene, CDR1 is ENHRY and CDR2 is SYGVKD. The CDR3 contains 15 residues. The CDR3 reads CATANSGTGVNEQFF. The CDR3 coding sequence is TGTGCCACAGCAAATTCCGGGACAGGGGTCAATGAGCAGTTCTTC.

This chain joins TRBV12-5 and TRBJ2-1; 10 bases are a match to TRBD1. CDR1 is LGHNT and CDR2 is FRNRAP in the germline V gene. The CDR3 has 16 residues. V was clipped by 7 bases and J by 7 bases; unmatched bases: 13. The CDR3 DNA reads TGTGCTAGTGCCCCCCCCGGGACAGGGGTGCGGAATGAGCAGTTCTTC. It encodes CASAPPGTGVRNEQFF.

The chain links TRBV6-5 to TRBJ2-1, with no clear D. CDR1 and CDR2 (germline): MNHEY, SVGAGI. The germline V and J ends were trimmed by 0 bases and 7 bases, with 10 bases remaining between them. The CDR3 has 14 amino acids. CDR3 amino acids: CASSYSPFGNEQFF. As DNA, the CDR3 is TGTGCCAGCAGTTACTCGCCCTTCGGTAATGAGCAGTTCTTC.

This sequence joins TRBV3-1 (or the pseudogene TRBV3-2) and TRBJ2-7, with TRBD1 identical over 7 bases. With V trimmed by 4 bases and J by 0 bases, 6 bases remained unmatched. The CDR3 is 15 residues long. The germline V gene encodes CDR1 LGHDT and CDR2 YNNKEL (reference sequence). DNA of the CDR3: TGTGCCAGCAGCCGGGACAGATATCTCTCCTACGAGCAGTACTTC. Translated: CASSRDRYLSYEQYF.